This TCR beta chain was identified in a study of CD8 T cells in Susac syndrome. Reverse transcription of roughly 0.5 to 1 ug RNA used random hexamers. Amplification of TCR beta CDR3 used immunoSEQ multiplex PCR across 54 Vbeta and 13 Jbeta. Each CDR3 protein is one row after TCRdb ran MiXCR on the immunoSEQ multiplex PCR reads. The sample lists just over 300,000 distinct CDR3 sequences, about 91% occurring once. Germline V gene data show CDR1 as LNHDA and CDR2 as SQIVND (reference sequence). The CDR3 consists of 14 residues. V was clipped by 2 bases and J by 3 bases, with 10 bases between them. Included as multiple sclerosis controls were treatment-naive patients who had stable or active relapsing-remitting disease. The CD8+ and CD4+ T cells were negatively isolated, with the TEMRA cells enriched by FACS.

The chain carries TRBV19 and TRBJ1-1; D not certain. This receptor was obtained from a human donor with multiple sclerosis. The sequenced material came from CD4+ T cells from PBMCs. Written as DNA, the CDR3 is TGTGCCAGTAGTATATGGGGAGCGGACACTGAAGCTTTCTTT. This translates into CASSIWGADTEAFF.